This T cell receptor (beta chain) was obtained from a study of blood T cell repertoires in COVID-19. Study as a whole: Sources were T cells, B-cell-depleted T cells, or PBMCs; the material itself was cDNA or gDNA.

The CDR3 totals 11 residues. Germline V CDR1 and CDR2: GTSNPN, SVGIG (reference sequence). With 3 bases removed from V and 6 bases from J, the gap between germline ends came to 9 bases. In the authors' methods: The authors estimated nucleated cell counts from reference gene primer amplification. Using immunoSEQ multiplex PCR, the repertoire was profiled, and TCRdb retains in-frame clones only, with some absent. From that table come the V and J calls and clone size; the DNA was used to work out D and trimming. The data contain 220,000 or so clones, roughly four fifths of them singletons. The sequence was collected from a woman over 75 with COVID-19, enrolled during active disease. This sequence joins TRBV30 and TRBJ2-7; D perhaps matches TRBD1 (6 bases). Sequencing was performed on peripheral blood. For the CDR3, the DNA is TGTGCCTGGAGCCCAGGGGTCGAGCAGTACTTC. This encodes CAWSPGVEQYF.